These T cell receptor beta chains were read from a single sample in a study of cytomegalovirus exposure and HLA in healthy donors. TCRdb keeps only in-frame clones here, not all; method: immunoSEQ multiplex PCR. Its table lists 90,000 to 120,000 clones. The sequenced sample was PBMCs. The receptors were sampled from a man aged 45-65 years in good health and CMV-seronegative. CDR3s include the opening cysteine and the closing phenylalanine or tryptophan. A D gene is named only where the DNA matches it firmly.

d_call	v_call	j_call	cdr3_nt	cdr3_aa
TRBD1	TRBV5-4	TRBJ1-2	TGTGCCAGCAGCTCGGGGAAGACAGGGCCGAATGGCTACACCTTC	CASSSGKTGPNGYTF
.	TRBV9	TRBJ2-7	TGTGCCAGCAGCGCCCGTCCGGGAACCTCCTACGAGCAGTACTTC	CASSARPGTSYEQYF
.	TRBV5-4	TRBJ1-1	TGTGCCAGCAGCAGATCACAGGGGAACACTGAAGCTTTCTTT	CASSRSQGNTEAFF
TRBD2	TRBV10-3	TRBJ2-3	TGTGCCATCAGTGAGTCGATGGGAGGGCCTGTAGATACGCAGTATTTT	CAISESMGGPVDTQYF
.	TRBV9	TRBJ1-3	TGTGCCAGCAGCGTAGGAGCCCCCTCGTCGGTGAGCTCTGGAAACACCATATATTTT	CASSVGAPSSVSSGNTIYF
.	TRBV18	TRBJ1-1	TGTGCCAGCTCATTGCGGGGGGACACTGAAGCTTTCTTT	CASSLRGDTEAFF
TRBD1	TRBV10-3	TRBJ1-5	TGTGCCATCAGTGAGTCCGTAGGAGGGGGCGATCAGCCCCAGCATTTT	CAISESVGGGDQPQHF
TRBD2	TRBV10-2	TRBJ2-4	TGCGCCAGCCGGACTAGCGGGGAGGTCCACATTCAGTACTTC	CASRTSGEVHIQYF
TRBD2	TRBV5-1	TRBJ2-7	TGCGCCAGCAGCTTGGGGACTAGCGGGATAACCTACGAGCAGTACTTC	CASSLGTSGITYEQYF
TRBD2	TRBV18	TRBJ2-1	TGTGCCAGCTCACCCCCGGGACTAGCGGGAGGGTACAGTGAGCAGTTCTTC	CASSPPGLAGGYSEQFF
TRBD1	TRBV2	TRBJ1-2	TGTGCCAGCGGACAGGGGCCTGGCTATGGCTACACCTTC	CASGQGPGYGYTF
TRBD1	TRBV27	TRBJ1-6	TGTGCCAGCAGCCAAACAGGGGGCGCCTATTCACCCCTCCACTTT	CASSQTGGAYSPLHF
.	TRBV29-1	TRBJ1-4	TGCAGCGTTGGCGGGGCTGAAAAACTGTTTTTT	CSVGGAEKLFF
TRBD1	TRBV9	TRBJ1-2	TGTGCCAGCAGCGTAGGCAACAGGGGGTACTATGGCTACACCTTC	CASSVGNRGYYGYTF
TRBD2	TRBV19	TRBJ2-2	TGTGCCAGTAGTACTAGCGGCAGCACCGGGGAGCTGTTTTTT	CASSTSGSTGELFF
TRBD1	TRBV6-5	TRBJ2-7	TGTGCCTCAGGGGACAGGGGGTCTTACGAGCAGTACTTC	CASGDRGSYEQYF
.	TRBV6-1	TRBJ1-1	TGTGCCAGCAGCCCCCTAGTAGGGTACGGGGCTGAAGCTTTCTTT	CASSPLVGYGAEAFF
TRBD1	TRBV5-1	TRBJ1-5	TGCGCCAGCAGCACGGGGACAGGGGCAAATCAGCCCCAGCATTTT	CASSTGTGANQPQHF
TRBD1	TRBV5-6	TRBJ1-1	TGTGCCAGCAGCATGAGGACAGGGGATGGGAACACTGAAGCTTTCTTT	CASSMRTGDGNTEAFF
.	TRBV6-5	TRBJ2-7	TGTGCCAGCAGTTTCACGGACAGATCCTACGAGCAGTACTTC	CASSFTDRSYEQYF
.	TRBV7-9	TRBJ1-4	TGTGCCAGCAGCGCAAGGACGGTGGGGCATGAAAAACTGTTTTTT	CASSARTVGHEKLFF
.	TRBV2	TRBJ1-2	TGTGCCAGCAGAGAAGACACAGGCGCCCTTAACTATGGCTACACCTTC	CASREDTGALNYGYTF
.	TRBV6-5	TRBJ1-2	TGTGCCAGCAGTCTTCGGGGAGTAGAAGGCTACACCTTC	CASSLRGVEGYTF
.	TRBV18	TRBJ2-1	TGTGCCAGCTCACCTCAGAATGAGCAGTTCTTC	CASSPQNEQFF
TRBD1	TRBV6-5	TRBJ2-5	TGTGCCAGTGAATACGACAGGGGGCGGGAGACCCAGTACTTC	CASEYDRGRETQYF
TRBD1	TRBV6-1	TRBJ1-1	TGTGCCAGCAGTGTGGGACAGAGTCTGGACACTGAAGCTTTCTTT	CASSVGQSLDTEAFF
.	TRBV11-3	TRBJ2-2	TGTGCCAGCAGCTTAGGGACACCATCTACCGGGGAGCTGTTTTTT	CASSLGTPSTGELFF
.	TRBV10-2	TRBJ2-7	TGCGCCAGCAGTCAAGGGGAGGTCGAGCAGTACTTC	CASSQGEVEQYF
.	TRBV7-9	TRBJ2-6	TGTGCCAGCAGCTTTTCGTTCGTATCTGGGGCCAACGTCCTGACTTTC	CASSFSFVSGANVLTF
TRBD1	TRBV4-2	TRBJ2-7	TGTGCCAGCAGCCCGCCCGGGACAGGGAGCGGACTACCACCCGACGAGCAGTACTTC	CASSPPGTGSGLPPDEQYF
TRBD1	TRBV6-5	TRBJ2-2	TGTGCCAGCCGTCGACAGGGCAACACCGGGGAGCTGTTTTTT	CASRRQGNTGELFF